Here is one T cell receptor (beta chain) with its context. A read error may account for a junction end that differs from germline. This sample was included in a study of CD4 and CD8 cells across lung adenocarcinoma regions. TCRdb re-derived calls from the PCR reads in MiXCR, one entry per CDR3 protein. The sample has some 25,000 distinct CDR3 sequences, over 45% seen once. Material for sequencing was CD8+ T cells from the center of a lung tumor. This clonotype originated in a male donor with lung adenocarcinoma. The CD4 and CD8 labels of this study may be unreliable.

The chain's CDR3 is CASSVSGRGAKDTQYF. The CDR3 region has the DNA TGTGCGAGCAGCGTGTCGGGGCGGGGGGCCAAGGATACGCAGTACTTC. The chain employs TRBV12-3 or TRBV12-4 and TRBJ2-4; TRBD2 aligns across 8 bases. The CDR3 covers 16 residues.